This T cell receptor (beta chain) appears in the sequencing data of a study of a mutant IDH1 vaccine in newly diagnosed glioma. At the level of the study: Therapy received beforehand was radiotherapy, temozolomide, or both, with most patients given both.

Generated by immunoSEQ multiplex PCR, the TCRdb table keeps only in-frame clones and is missing some. This sample carries around 50,000 clones, just over 85% of them seen once, and the ten largest clones take around 2.5%. Notes on the study in general: Shifts in the top peripheral T cell clonotypes seemed unrelated to pseudoprogression.

Time point indicated: baseline, week 1 (first vaccination visit). Treatment: pre-vaccination baseline after standard-of-care therapy. Each of the donors came in with new WHO grade 3 or 4 astrocytomas that were IDH1-mutant and ATRX-lost. Remarks on this clone: Its antigen is not known.

Trimming left V 3 bases short and J 2 bases short, with 5 bases between. The length of the CDR3 is 12 residues. Per germline, CDR1 MDHEN and CDR2 SYDVKM. The sample consisted of PBMCs, taken from a glioma patient treated with radiotherapy, temozolomide or both. The TCR was taken from a man in his forties with glioma. This chain links TRBV28 with TRBJ2-7; D not resolved. This CDR3 reads CASSFRPYEQYF. CDR3 in DNA: TGTGCCAGCAGTTTCCGGCCCTACGAGCAGTACTTC.